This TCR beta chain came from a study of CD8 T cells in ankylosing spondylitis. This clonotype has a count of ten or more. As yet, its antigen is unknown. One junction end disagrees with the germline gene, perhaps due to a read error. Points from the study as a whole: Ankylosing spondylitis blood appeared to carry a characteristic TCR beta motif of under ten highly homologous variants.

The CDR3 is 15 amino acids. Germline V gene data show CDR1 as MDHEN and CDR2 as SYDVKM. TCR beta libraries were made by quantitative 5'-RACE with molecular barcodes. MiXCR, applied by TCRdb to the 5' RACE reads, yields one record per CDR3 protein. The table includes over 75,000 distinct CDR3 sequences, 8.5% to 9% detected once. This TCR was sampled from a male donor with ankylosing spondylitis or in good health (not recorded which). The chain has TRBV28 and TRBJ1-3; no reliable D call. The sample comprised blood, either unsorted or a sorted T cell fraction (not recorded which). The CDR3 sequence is CASSLSNPAGNTIYF. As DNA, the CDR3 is TGTGCCAGCAGTTTATCCAACCCCGCTGGGAACACCATATATTTT.